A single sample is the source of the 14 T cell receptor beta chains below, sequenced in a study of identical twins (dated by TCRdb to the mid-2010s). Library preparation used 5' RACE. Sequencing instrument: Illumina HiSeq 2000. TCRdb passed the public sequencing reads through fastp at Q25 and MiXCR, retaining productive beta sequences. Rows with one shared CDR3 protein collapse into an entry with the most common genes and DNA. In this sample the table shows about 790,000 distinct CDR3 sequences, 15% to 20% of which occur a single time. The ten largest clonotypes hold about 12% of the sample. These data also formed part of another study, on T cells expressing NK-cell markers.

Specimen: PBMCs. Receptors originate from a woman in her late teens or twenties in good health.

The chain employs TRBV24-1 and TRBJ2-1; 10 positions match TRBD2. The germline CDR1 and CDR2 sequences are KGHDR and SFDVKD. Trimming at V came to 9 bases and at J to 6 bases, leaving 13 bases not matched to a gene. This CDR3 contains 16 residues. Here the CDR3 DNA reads TGTGCCACCCCTACGAGCGGGGGGGCATTACGCAATGAGCAGTTCTTC. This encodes CATPTSGGALRNEQFF.

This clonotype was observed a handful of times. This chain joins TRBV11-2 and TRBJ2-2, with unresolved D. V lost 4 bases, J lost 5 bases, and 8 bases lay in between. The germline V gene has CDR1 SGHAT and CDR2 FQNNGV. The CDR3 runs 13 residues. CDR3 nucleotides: TGTGCCAGCAGCTGGGCTAGAACCGGGGAGCTGTTTTTT. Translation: CASSWARTGELFF. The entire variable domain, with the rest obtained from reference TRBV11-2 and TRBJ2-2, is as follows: EAGVAQSPRYKIIEKRQSVAFWCNPISGHATLYWYQQILGQGPKLLIQFQNNGVVDDSQLPKDRFSAERLKGVDSTLKIQPAKLEDSAVYLCASSWARTGELFFGEGSRLTVL.

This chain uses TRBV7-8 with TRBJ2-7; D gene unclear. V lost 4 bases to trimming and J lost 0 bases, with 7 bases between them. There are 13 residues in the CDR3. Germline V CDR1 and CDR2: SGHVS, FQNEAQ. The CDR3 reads CASSWELSYEQYF. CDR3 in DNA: TGTGCCAGCAGCTGGGAACTCTCCTACGAGCAGTACTTC. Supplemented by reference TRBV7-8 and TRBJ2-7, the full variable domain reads GAGVSQSPRYKVAKRGQDVALRCDPISGHVSLFWYQQALGQGPEFLTYFQNEAQLDKSGLPSDRFFAERPEGSVSTLKIQRTQQEDSAVYLCASSWELSYEQYFGPGTRLTVT.

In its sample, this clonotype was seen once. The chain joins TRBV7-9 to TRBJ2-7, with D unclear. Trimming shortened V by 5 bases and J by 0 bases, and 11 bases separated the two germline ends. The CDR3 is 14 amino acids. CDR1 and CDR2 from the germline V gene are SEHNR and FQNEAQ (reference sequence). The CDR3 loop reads CASSLLTLSYEQYF. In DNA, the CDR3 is TGTGCCAGCAGCCTCCTGACACTCTCCTACGAGCAGTACTTC.

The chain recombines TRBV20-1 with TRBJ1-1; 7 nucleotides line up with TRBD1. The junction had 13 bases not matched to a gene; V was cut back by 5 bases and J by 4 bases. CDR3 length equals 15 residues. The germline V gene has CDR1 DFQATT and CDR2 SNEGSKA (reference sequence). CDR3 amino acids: CSAPQSDRLSTEAFF. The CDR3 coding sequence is TGCAGTGCTCCACAATCGGACAGGTTGTCCACTGAAGCTTTCTTT.

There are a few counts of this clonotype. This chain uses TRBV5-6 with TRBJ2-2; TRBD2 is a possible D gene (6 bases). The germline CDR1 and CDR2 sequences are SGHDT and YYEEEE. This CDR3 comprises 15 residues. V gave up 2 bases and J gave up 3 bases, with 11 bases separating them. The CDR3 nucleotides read TGTGCCAGCAGCTTCGGGGGATACGACACCGGGGAGCTGTTTTTT. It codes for CASSFGGYDTGELFF.

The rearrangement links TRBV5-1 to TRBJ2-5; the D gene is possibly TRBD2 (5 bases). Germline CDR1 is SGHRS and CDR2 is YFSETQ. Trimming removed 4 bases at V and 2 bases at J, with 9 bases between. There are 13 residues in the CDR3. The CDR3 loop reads CASSNRLQETQYF. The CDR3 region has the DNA TGCGCCAGCAGCAATCGACTACAAGAGACCCAGTACTTC.

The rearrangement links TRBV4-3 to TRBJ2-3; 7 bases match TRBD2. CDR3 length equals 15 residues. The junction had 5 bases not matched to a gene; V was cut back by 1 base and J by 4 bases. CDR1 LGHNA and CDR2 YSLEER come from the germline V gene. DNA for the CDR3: TGCGCCAGCAGCCAAGTGGGAGGGAGGCCAGATACGCAGTATTTT. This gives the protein CASSQVGGRPDTQYF.

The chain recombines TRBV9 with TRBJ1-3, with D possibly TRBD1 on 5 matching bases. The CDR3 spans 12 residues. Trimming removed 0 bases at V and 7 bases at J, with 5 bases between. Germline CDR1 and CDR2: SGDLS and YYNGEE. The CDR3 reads CASSVGGNTIYF. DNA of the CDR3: TGTGCCAGCAGCGTAGGGGGCAACACCATATATTTT. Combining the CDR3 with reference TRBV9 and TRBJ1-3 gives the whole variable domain DSGVTQTPKHLITATGQRVTLRCSPRSGDLSVYWYQQSLDQGLQFLIQYYNGEERAKGNILERFSAQQFPDLHSELNLSSLELGDSALYFCASSVGGNTIYFGEGSWLTVV.

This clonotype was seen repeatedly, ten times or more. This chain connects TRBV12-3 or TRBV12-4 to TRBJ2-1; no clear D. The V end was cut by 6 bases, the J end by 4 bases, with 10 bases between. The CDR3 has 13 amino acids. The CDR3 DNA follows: TGTGCCAGCAGCTTGCGCGGTTACAATGAGCAGTTCTTC. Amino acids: CASSLRGYNEQFF.

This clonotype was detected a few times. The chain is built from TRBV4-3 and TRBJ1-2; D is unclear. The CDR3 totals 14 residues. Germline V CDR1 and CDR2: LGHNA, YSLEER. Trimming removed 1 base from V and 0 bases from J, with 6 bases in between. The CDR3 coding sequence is TGCGCCAGCAGCCAAGGAGGAGCTAACTATGGCTACACCTTC. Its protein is CASSQGGANYGYTF.

The CDR3, as DNA: TGCGCCAGCAGCTTCTTCGCGGACCAAGAGACCCAGTACTTC. As protein: CASSFFADQETQYF. The V and J genes are TRBV5-1 and TRBJ2-5, with D unclear. CDR1 SGHRS and CDR2 YFSETQ come from the germline V gene. The CDR3 is 14 amino acids. Trimming shortened V by 2 bases and J by 0 bases, and 8 bases separated the two germline ends.

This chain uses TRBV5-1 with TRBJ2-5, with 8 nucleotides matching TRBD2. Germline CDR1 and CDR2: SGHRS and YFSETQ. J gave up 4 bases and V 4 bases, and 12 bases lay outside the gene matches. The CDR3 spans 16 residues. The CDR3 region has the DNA TGCGCCAGCAGCCTTGGTACGGGAGGGCAACGAGAGACCCAGTACTTC. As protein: CASSLGTGGQRETQYF.

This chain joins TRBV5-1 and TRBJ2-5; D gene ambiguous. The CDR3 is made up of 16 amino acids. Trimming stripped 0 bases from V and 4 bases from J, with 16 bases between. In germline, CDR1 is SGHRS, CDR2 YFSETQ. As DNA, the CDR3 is TGCGCCAGCAGCTTGGTCCCTCCCGTTAAGGGAGAGACCCAGTACTTC. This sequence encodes CASSLVPPVKGETQYF. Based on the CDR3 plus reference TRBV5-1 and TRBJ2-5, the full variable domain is KAGVTQTPRYLIKTRGQQVTLSCSPISGHRSVSWYQQTPGQGLQFLFEYFSETQRNKGNFPGRFSGRQFSNSRSEMNVSTLELGDSALYLCASSLVPPVKGETQYFGPGTRLLVL.